What follows describes a single TCR beta chain. This receptor's antigen is unknown. A much larger clonotype is one base distant, so this may be a read error. This sample was taken from a study of tumor-infiltrating lymphocytes in primary liver carcinoma (dated by TCRdb to about 2017). Turning to the overall study: Surgical resection was performed in China between November 2015 and early 2016 on a handful of patients with histopathologically diagnosed primary liver carcinoma. The five patients, three men and two women aged 30 to 69 years, had hepatocellular carcinoma (four) or combined HCC and intrahepatic cholangiocarcinoma (one). The tumors of the five patients were staged as T1-T3 N0M0, with maximum diameters ranging from about 4.2 to 10 cm. Samples yielded roughly 3.5 to 8 million productive TCRbeta reads; read depth did not differ significantly between tissue types. For each liver tumor, the study sampled five regions along with adjacent normal tissue and blood, and applied TCRbeta repertoire sequencing, expression microarrays and whole-exome sequencing. A total of roughly 35 specimens from 5 patients went through TCRbeta repertoire sequencing, namely 25 tumor regions, 5 adjacent noncancerous liver tissues and 5 peripheral blood samples. Reproducibility between technical replicate repertoires was high, with correlation coefficients above 0.95 and mean shared-clone rates approximately 0.91. Paper-wide results and their limitations: Bulk unsorted samples precluded comparing CD4+ and CD8+ T cell repertoires. Repertoire overlap was higher between tumor regions (mean about 36%) than tumor-adjacent (17%) or tumor-blood (about 15%) pairs, consistent with antigen-driven expansion. The top 250 clones accounted for a significantly greater share of the repertoire in tumors than in blood (p = 0.039). The study included only five patients, and the authors note findings should be validated in a larger study. Only the TCR beta chain was sequenced, which likely underestimates true repertoire diversity because unpaired alpha chains were not captured.

Using a constant-region primer and ProtoScript II reverse transcriptase, TCRbeta-specific cDNA was reverse-transcribed from approximately 500 ng total RNA. Three nested multiplex PCR rounds, following a slightly modified ARM-PCR procedure, were used to build the TCRbeta libraries. Each of the first two PCR rounds ran for about 10 cycles and used multiplex TRBV1-TRBV30 forward primers together with a Cbeta reverse primer. Sample barcodes and Illumina adapters were added in a final 25-cycle PCR with Deep VentR polymerase. Before sequencing, amplicons between 200 and 500 bp were purified from gel using a QIAquick gel extraction kit. TCRbeta amplicons were sequenced on an Illumina HiSeq 2500 with 250-bp paired-end reads. On the authors' methods: Trimmomatic v0.33 was used to quality-trim the reads, and FLASH v1.2.11 was used to merge paired reads so that full CDR3 sequences could be recovered. V, D and J germline segments were assigned to the rearranged TCRbeta sequences by MiGEC v1.2.1b. Clonotype statistics, along with Shannon-Wiener diversity indices, were calculated using VDJtools v1.0.0. Except for diversity analysis, only the 250 most abundant clonotypes of each sample were used in subsequent analyses to reduce sampling bias. TCRdb passed the public sequencing reads through fastp at Q25 and MiXCR, retaining productive beta sequences. Identical CDR3 protein sequences are pooled into one entry, listed with their most common genes and DNA. The V and J calls follow TCRdb's processing rather than the paper's. For this sample there are hundreds of thousands of distinct CDR3 sequences; roughly 60% appear just once. Jointly, the top ten make up 9% of the sample.

Blood RNA was extracted from unsorted whole blood with TRIzol reagent; germline DNA came from the DNeasy Blood & Tissue kit. Chronic HBV infection was present in the patients, and the patients were treatment-naive at sampling. Before surgery, about 3.9 milliliters of peripheral blood were drawn into K2EDTA tubes. The cysteine opens and the phenylalanine closes a CDR3 of 15 amino acids. Here the CDR3 DNA is all that survives: 45 bases in frame from base 1. V was cut back by 4 bases and J by 4 bases, leaving a gap of 16 bases between them. This receptor was obtained from a man aged 40-50 years with primary liver carcinoma and hepatitis B virus infection. Recombination joined TRBV12-3 or TRBV12-4 with TRBJ1-1; the D gene is not confidently resolved. The specimen was peripheral blood. The CDR3 in this case is CASSYRGSMITEAFF. The DNA is TGTGCCAGCAGTTACCGGGGTAGTATGATCACTGAAGCTTTCTTT.